This entry lists 27 T cell receptor beta chains sequenced from one sample in a study of T cell responses to AZD1222 COVID-19 vaccine. Sequencing used immunoSEQ multiplex PCR; TCRdb keeps in-frame clones, though not all of them. The sample shows roughly 120,000 clones, roughly nine tenths of them seen only once. This specimen was peripheral blood, taken on day 0 of AZD1222 vaccination. The receptors here all came from an adult in good health.

The chain employs TRBV7-9 and TRBJ1-2; 7 bases fit TRBD1. The CDR3 has 15 residues. Germline lookup yields CDR1 SEHNR and CDR2 FQNEAQ (reference sequence). The J segment lost 0 bases and the V segment lost 0 bases, leaving 1 base of the junction unmatched. The CDR3 sequence is CASSLAGQPNYGYTF. The CDR3 nucleotides read TGTGCCAGCAGCTTAGCGGGACAGCCTAACTATGGCTACACCTTC.

The rearrangement links TRBV30 to TRBJ2-1; D gene uncertain. V was trimmed by 0 bases and J by 9 bases, leaving 9 bases between them. Looked up from germline, CDR1 is GTSNPN and CDR2 is SVGIG (reference sequence). CDR3 length equals 12 residues. The chain's CDR3 is CAWSVGRFEQFF. The CDR3 nucleotides read TGTGCCTGGAGTGTAGGCCGTTTTGAGCAGTTCTTC.

V and J are TRBV18 and TRBJ1-2, with TRBD1 as a possible D gene (6 bases). Per the germline V gene, CDR1 is KGHSH and CDR2 is LQKENI. The germline V and J ends were trimmed by 3 bases and 4 bases, with 15 bases remaining between them. CDR3 size: 15 residues. The CDR3 region is CASSPAGGAGYGYTF. As DNA, the CDR3 is TGTGCCAGCTCACCGGCGGGGGGCGCGGGCTATGGCTACACCTTC.

The J gene is TRBJ2-3, the V gene TRBV6-4; D not certain. This CDR3 is 14 amino acids long. The V and J ends lost 7 bases and 2 bases respectively, with 13 bases between them. In germline, CDR1 is MRHNA, CDR2 SNTAGT. The CDR3 region has the DNA TGTGCCAGCAAGGTCGAAGCCACCACAGATACGCAGTATTTT. The encoded protein is CASKVEATTDTQYF.

V gene TRBV18 combines with J gene TRBJ1-1; 9 bases agree with TRBD1. V gave up 6 bases and J gave up 4 bases; unmatched junction bases: 6. This CDR3 comprises 14 residues. Germline loops: CDR1 KGHSH, CDR2 LQKENI. This chain's CDR3 is CASSLTGGFTEAFF. CDR3 DNA: TGTGCCAGCTCCCTGACAGGGGGGTTCACTGAAGCTTTCTTT.

A single count supports this clone. The chain carries TRBV3-1 (or the pseudogene TRBV3-2) and TRBJ2-3; D might be TRBD1 or TRBD2, each matching 5 bases. The germline V gene has CDR1 LGHDT and CDR2 YNNKEL (reference sequence). The CDR3 contains 12 residues. Trimming removed 4 bases at V and 14 bases at J, with 16 bases between. For the CDR3, the DNA is TGTGCCAGCAGCCGGTTTAGGGACGGATGGTATTTT. This translates into CASSRFRDGWYF.

The chain joins TRBV5-1 to TRBJ1-2; the D gene is possibly TRBD1 (5 bases). The CDR3 is 15 amino acids. Germline assignment: CDR1 SGHRS and CDR2 YFSETQ. V dropped 0 bases and J dropped 1 base, with 10 bases sitting between them. The CDR3 nucleotides read TGCGCCAGCAGCTTGGGGGGACGGCGTAACTATGGCTACACCTTC. It specifies CASSLGGRRNYGYTF.

This chain links TRBV27 with TRBJ2-1; TRBD2 matches 11 bases. The CDR3 is 16 amino acids. The V segment lost 6 bases and the J segment 8 bases; nucleotides outside the gene matches: 12. From germline, CDR1 is MNHEY and CDR2 SMNVEV (reference sequence). The CDR3 nucleotides are TGTGCCAGCAGACGTAGCGGGGGGGCCCGTTTAGATGAGCAGTTCTTC. Its protein product is CASRRSGGARLDEQFF.

Note on this clone: At one end, the junction sequence differs from germline, possibly due to a read error. This chain links TRBV19 with TRBJ1-4; 8 bases align to TRBD1. This CDR3 comprises 16 residues. Germline V gene lookup returns CDR1 LNHDA and CDR2 SQIVND (reference sequence). The CDR3 loop is CASKLQGAATNEKLFF. CDR3 coding DNA: TGTGCCAGTAAACTTCAGGGGGCTGCAACTAATGAAAAGCTGTTTTTT.

The chain employs TRBV15 and TRBJ2-2; no reliable D call. The V end lost 0 bases, the J end lost 0 bases, and 8 bases lay between the germline ends. Germline values: CDR1 LNHNV, CDR2 YYDKDF (reference sequence). The CDR3 has 16 amino acids. CDR3 sequence reads: CATSRDRSTNTGELFF. In DNA form, the CDR3 reads TGTGCCACCAGCAGAGATCGGTCAACGAACACCGGGGAGCTGTTTTTT.

This sequence joins TRBV6-5 and TRBJ1-6; D gene ambiguous. V shed 2 bases and J shed 10 bases, with 18 bases lying between them. The length of the CDR3 is 16 residues. The germline CDR1 and CDR2 sequences are MNHEY and SVGAGI. CDR3 residues: CASSYDRSTGNSPLHF. For the CDR3, the DNA is TGTGCCAGCAGTTACGATAGGTCCACGGGGAACTCACCCCTCCACTTT.

This clone has just a few counts. The V and J genes are TRBV5-5 and TRBJ2-3; the D is unclear. V gave up 0 bases and J gave up 6 bases, with 8 bases separating them. The V gene's germline CDR1 is SGHKS and CDR2 YYEKEE (reference sequence). This CDR3 region has 13 residues. CDR3 amino acids: CASSLGGLDTQYF. CDR3 sequence (DNA): TGTGCCAGCAGCTTGGGAGGCTTGGATACGCAGTATTTT.

The rearrangement links TRBV7-7 to TRBJ2-7; the D gene is possibly TRBD2 (5 bases). The germline CDR1 and CDR2 sequences are SSHAT and FNYEAQ (reference sequence). The CDR3 totals 13 residues. Trimming shortened V by 5 bases and J by 2 bases, and 10 bases separated the two germline ends. The CDR3 sequence is CASSPEGTYEQYF. The CDR3 nucleotides read TGTGCCAGCAGCCCTGAGGGAACCTACGAGCAGTACTTC.

The chain is built from TRBV7-8 and TRBJ1-5; TRBD1 is a possible D gene (6 bases). CDR3 length equals 16 residues. CDR1 and CDR2 (germline): SGHVS, FQNEAQ. V gave up 5 bases and J gave up 0 bases, with 14 bases separating them. This CDR3 reads CASSPGTIYSNQPQHF. The CDR3 nucleotides read TGTGCCAGCAGCCCAGGGACAATCTATAGCAATCAGCCCCAGCATTTT.

The sample holds one count of this clone. The chain combines TRBV6-5 with TRBJ1-1; D remains ambiguous. The CDR3 has 15 residues. Trimming removed 1 base from V and 2 bases from J, with 11 bases in between. Germline CDR1 and CDR2: MNHEY and SVGAGI. The CDR3 loop is CASSYFGRVNTEAFF. The CDR3 coding sequence is TGTGCCAGCAGTTACTTCGGCAGAGTAAACACTGAAGCTTTCTTT.

The V gene is TRBV6-5, the J gene TRBJ2-1; 13 positions agree with TRBD2. V shed 6 bases and J 10 bases; nucleotides not matched to a gene: 3. The germline V gene has CDR1 MNHEY and CDR2 SVGAGI. The CDR3 runs to 13 residues. The CDR3 nucleotides read TGTGCCAGCAGGGGGACTAGCGGGATGGAGCAGTTCTTC. Its translation: CASRGTSGMEQFF.

The V gene is TRBV3-1 (or the pseudogene TRBV3-2), the J gene TRBJ2-7; D remains ambiguous. The CDR3 spans 15 residues. Looked up from germline, CDR1 is LGHDT and CDR2 is YNNKEL (reference sequence). V lost 1 base to trimming and J lost 2 bases, with 12 bases between them. CDR3 loop: CASSQVWSRPYEQYF. CDR3 bases: TGTGCCAGCAGCCAAGTGTGGAGCAGACCCTACGAGCAGTACTTC.

V usage is TRBV18 and J usage is TRBJ1-3, with D possibly being TRBD1 (6 bases). V lost 4 bases to trimming and J lost 4 bases, with 14 bases between them. This CDR3 comprises 15 residues. Germline loops: CDR1 KGHSH, CDR2 LQKENI. The CDR3 loop is CASSLDSGVGNTIYF. DNA of the CDR3: TGTGCCAGCTCACTTGACTCAGGGGTCGGAAACACCATATATTTT.

This rearrangement joins TRBV6-6 to TRBJ1-5; TRBD1 is a possible D gene (6 bases). CDR1 and CDR2 from the germline V gene are MNHNY and SVGAGI (reference sequence). V was clipped by 6 bases and J by 7 bases, with 16 bases between them. This CDR3 is built from 14 residues. The CDR3 loop reads CASRVGGSGQPQHF. The CDR3 DNA reads TGTGCCAGCAGGGTGGGGGGCTCTGGGCAGCCCCAGCATTTT.

The chain couples TRBV5-4 to TRBJ1-2; tentative D call: TRBD1 (6 bases). V lost 4 bases and J 7 bases, leaving 23 bases between the germline ends. CDR1 is SGHNT, CDR2 YYREEE, per germline (reference sequence). The CDR3 totals 16 residues. CDR3: CASSPRGRGGDGGYTF. The CDR3 DNA is TGTGCCAGCAGCCCGAGGGGCAGGGGCGGGGATGGTGGCTACACCTTC.

With regard to this clone: The identical CDR3 is also encoded by other nucleotide sequences in the sample. The V and J genes are TRBV7-8 and TRBJ1-4; no definite D call. The germline V gene has CDR1 SGHVS and CDR2 FQNEAQ. V was cut by 1 base and J by 2 bases, with 8 bases left in between. This CDR3 is built from 15 residues. CDR3 sequence: CASSLDRATNEKLFF. The CDR3 nucleotides read TGTGCCAGCAGCTTAGATAGGGCGACTAATGAAAAACTGTTTTTT.

This clone was detected only once. The CDR3: CASSFGRGGQGEQFF. The DNA for the CDR3 is TGTGCCAGCAGCTTTGGTCGGGGGGGCCAGGGTGAGCAGTTCTTC. The chain carries TRBV7-2 and TRBJ2-1; TRBD2 matches 8 bases. CDR3 length equals 15 residues. The V gene's germline CDR1 is SGHTA and CDR2 FQGNSA. The trim removed 3 bases at V and 9 bases at J, leaving 10 bases unmatched.

The V and J genes are TRBV18 and TRBJ1-1, with TRBD1 matching over 11 bases. V shed 3 bases and J 4 bases; nucleotides not matched to a gene: 10. This CDR3 region has 17 residues. Germline CDR1 reads KGHSH; CDR2 reads LQKENI. CDR3 loop: CASSPRSAGTGGTEAFF. CDR3 coding DNA: TGTGCCAGCTCACCGAGATCTGCTGGGACAGGGGGCACTGAAGCTTTCTTT.

The rearrangement links TRBV27 to TRBJ2-1; 9 bases fit TRBD2. V was clipped by 3 bases and J by 9 bases; unmatched bases: 9. This CDR3 is built from 15 residues. Germline V gene data show CDR1 as MNHEY and CDR2 as SMNVEV (reference sequence). CDR3 in DNA: TGTGCCAGCAGTTTTGGCGGGGGGGCTAAGAGTGAGCAGTTCTTC. Amino acid sequence: CASSFGGGAKSEQFF.

The chain has TRBV7-9 and TRBJ1-1, with D uncertain. This CDR3 contains 12 residues. Germline V gene data show CDR1 as SEHNR and CDR2 as FQNEAQ (reference sequence). Trimming left V 3 bases short and J 1 base short, with 3 bases between. CDR3 DNA sequence: TGTGCCAGCAGCTTTGCGAACACTGAAGCTTTCTTT. It is translated as CASSFANTEAFF. The variable domain in full, with the rest retrieved from reference TRBV7-9 and TRBJ1-1, is DTGVSQNPRHKITKRGQNVTFRCDPISEHNRLYWYRQTLGQGPEFLTYFQNEAQLEKSRLLSDRFSAERPKGSFSTLEIQRTEQGDSAMYLCASSFANTEAFFGQGTRLTVV.

The chain links TRBV2 to TRBJ1-6; 7 bases match TRBD1. The CDR3 runs to 13 residues. Germline V lookup: CDR1 SNHLY, CDR2 FYNNEI. After removal of 7 bases from V and 7 bases from J, the junction contained 4 bases not matched to a gene. The CDR3 coding sequence is TGTGCCAGCATGACAGGGTTGAATTCACCCCTCCACTTT. The encoded protein is CASMTGLNSPLHF.

To note about this clone: One end of the junction does not line up with germline, which may come from a read error. The V call is TRBV7-9, the J call TRBJ2-3, with TRBD2 matching 7 bases. The CDR3 totals 14 residues. Germline assignment: CDR1 SEHNR and CDR2 FQNEAQ (reference sequence). The CDR3 nucleotides read TGTGCCAGCAGCCTAGCGGCTAGCACAGATACGCAGTATTTT. Encoded protein: CASSLAASTDTQYF.